Following are 22 T cell receptor beta chains from one sample sequenced in a study of tumor-infiltrating lymphocytes in primary liver carcinoma. Reverse transcription of roughly 470 ng total RNA with a constant-region primer produced TCR beta cDNA. Three-round nested multiplex PCR performed with slightly modified ARM-PCR produced the TCR beta libraries. Investigators reported that the first two PCR rounds, at 10 cycles each, used TRBV1-TRBV30 forward primers with a C-beta reverse primer. TCRdb passed the multiplex PCR reads through MiXCR, listing each CDR3 protein once. This table holds almost 200,000 distinct CDR3 sequences, about two thirds found once. Germline DNA was also extracted, and blood RNA was taken from unsorted whole blood. Sequenced: peripheral blood. These receptors were obtained from a woman aged 55-75 years with primary liver carcinoma and hepatitis B virus infection.

A note on this clonotype: A much larger clone lies one base from this, so it may be a read error. The genes are TRBV30 and TRBJ2-7, with TRBD2 matching over 7 bases. CDR3 length: 13 amino acids. V shed 4 bases, J shed 2 bases, and the junction held 5 bases outside the gene matches. CDR1 GTSNPN and CDR2 SVGIG come from the germline V gene (reference sequence). In nucleotides, the CDR3 is TGTGCCTGGAATTGGGGGGGGACCTACGAGCAGTACTTC. Translation gives CAWNWGGTYEQYF. Full variable domain (outside the CDR3, taken from reference TRBV30 and TRBJ2-7): SQTIHQWPATLVQPVGSPLSLECTVEGTSNPNLYWYRQAAGRGLQLLFYSVGIGQISSEVPQNLSASRPQDRQFILSSKKLLLSDSGFYLCAWNWGGTYEQYFGPGTRLTVT.

A few counts support this clonotype. At one end the junction does not follow the germline gene, possibly because of a read error. CDR3 residues: CASSGLRSLVTYGQYF. The DNA of the CDR3 is TGTGCCAGCTCAGGCCTTAGGAGTCTCGTCACCTACGGGCAGTACTTC. The rearrangement joins TRBV18 to TRBJ2-7; D is undetermined. Germline V lookup: CDR1 KGHSH, CDR2 LQKENI. CDR3 length: 16 residues. The variable domain in full, completed from reference TRBV18 and TRBJ2-7, reads NAGVMQNPRHLVRRRGQEARLRCSPMKGHSHVYWYRQLPEEGLKFMVYLQKENIIDESGMPKERFSAEFPKEGPSILRIQQVVRGDSAAYFCASSGLRSLVTYGQYFGPGTRLTVT.

This rearrangement joins TRBV28 to TRBJ2-1; possible D gene TRBD2, 5 bases. Looked up from germline, CDR1 is MDHEN and CDR2 is SYDVKM. Trimming took off 3 bases at V and 6 bases at J, with 15 bases between the two ends. The CDR3 contains 15 residues. The CDR3 region is CASSLSRANCNEQFF. The CDR3 nucleotides are TGTGCCAGCAGTTTGTCGAGGGCCAACTGCAATGAGCAGTTCTTC.

The genes are TRBV11-2 and TRBJ2-1; D gene uncertain. Looked up from germline, CDR1 is SGHAT and CDR2 is FQNNGV. Trimming stripped 5 bases from V and 3 bases from J, with 14 bases between. The CDR3 is made up of 15 amino acids. The CDR3 region is CASSPRLACYNEQFF. For the CDR3, the DNA is TGTGCCAGCAGCCCCAGACTGGCGTGCTACAATGAGCAGTTCTTC.

In its sample, this clonotype was seen a few times. The chain has TRBV5-1 and TRBJ2-7; 11 bases align to TRBD2. V gave up 4 bases and J gave up 7 bases; unmatched junction bases: 10. This CDR3 spans 15 amino acids. Germline V CDR1 and CDR2: SGHRS, YFSETQ. The CDR3 DNA reads TGCGCCAGCAGCCCGGGACTAGCGGTTATAAAAGAGCAGTACTTC. Translating it yields CASSPGLAVIKEQYF.

The chain couples TRBV11-2 to TRBJ2-1; 9 nucleotides align to TRBD1. Germline V CDR1 and CDR2: SGHAT, FQNNGV. The CDR3 length is 17 residues. The V and J ends lost 9 bases and 11 bases, in that order; junction bases with no gene match: 23. The CDR3 DNA sequence: TGTGCCAGTAGTTTAACCCACGGACAGGGGTACAGGGGTAAGCAGTTCTTC. Amino acid sequence: CASSLTHGQGYRGKQFF. The variable domain in full, completed from reference TRBV11-2 and TRBJ2-1, reads EAGVAQSPRYKIIEKRQSVAFWCNPISGHATLYWYQQILGQGPKLLIQFQNNGVVDDSQLPKDRFSAERLKGVDSTLKIQPAKLEDSAVYLCASSLTHGQGYRGKQFFGPGTRLTVL.

This clonotype was detected ten times or more. This chain joins TRBV6-6 and TRBJ2-1; no reliable D call. V was trimmed by 1 base and J by 4 bases, leaving 14 bases between them. The CDR3 has 16 residues. CDR1 is MNHNY, CDR2 SVGAGI, per germline (reference sequence). CDR3 loop: CASSYFVVPVYNEQFF. CDR3 in DNA: TGTGCCAGCAGTTACTTTGTGGTCCCAGTTTACAATGAGCAGTTCTTC.

With regard to this clonotype: At one boundary the junction diverges from the germline segment, which might be a read error. The chain's CDR3 is CSSSLDWISLAGPYEHYF. DNA for the CDR3: TGTTCCAGCAGCTTAGATTGGATCAGTCTAGCGGGTCCCTACGAGCATTACTTC. J is TRBJ2-7 and V is TRBV11-2; 8 nucleotides line up with TRBD2. The germline gives CDR1 SGHAT, CDR2 FQNNGV. The CDR3 spans 18 residues.

V and J are TRBV5-1 and TRBJ2-7; TRBD1 agrees at 9 bases. V gave up 4 bases and J gave up 5 bases; unmatched junction bases: 10. Germline V gene data show CDR1 as SGHRS and CDR2 as YFSETQ. The CDR3 length is 15 residues. The CDR3 loop reads CASSTTGGRFHEQYF. CDR3 DNA sequence: TGCGCCAGCAGCACTACAGGGGGCAGGTTCCACGAGCAGTACTTC.

With respect to this clonotype: This may be a read error, as it is one base from a much larger clone. This chain links TRBV6-6 with TRBJ1-1, with 7 bases lining up with TRBD1. Germline V gene lookup returns CDR1 MNHNY and CDR2 SVGAGI (reference sequence). CDR3 length: 12 amino acids. CDR3 nucleotide sequence: TGTGCCAGCAGTGGAACGGGACAGCTGGCTCTCTTT. Residues: CASSGTGQLALF.

This clonotype appeared many times. This chain joins TRBV11-3 and TRBJ2-7; 7 nucleotides match TRBD1. Germline CDR1 reads SGHNT; CDR2 reads YENEEA. Trimming cost V 5 bases and J 4 bases; bases outside gene matches: 14. The CDR3 runs 16 residues. CDR3 in DNA: TGTGCCAGCAGCCTTATTAGGGGGACAGAGCCTTACGAGCAGTACTTC. Its protein product is CASSLIRGTEPYEQYF.

This clonotype was counted only a few times. The rearrangement links TRBV5-1 to TRBJ1-1; maybe TRBD1 (6 bases). The V end lost 1 base, the J end lost 2 bases, and 12 bases lay between the germline ends. Germline V CDR1 and CDR2: SGHRS, YFSETQ. There are 15 residues in the CDR3. CDR3 sequence (DNA): TGCGCCAGCAGCTTGTACGGGGGGCGTAACACTGAAGCTTTCTTT. Protein product: CASSLYGGRNTEAFF.

The gene calls are TRBV7-9 and TRBJ2-1, with 8 bases lining up with TRBD2. J gave up 7 bases and V 11 bases, and 19 bases lay outside the gene matches. Germline-derived CDR1 and CDR2 are SEHNR and FQNEAQ (reference sequence). The CDR3 consists of 16 residues. CDR3 amino acids: CAGCRGGLAFINEQFF. DNA for the CDR3: TGTGCCGGCTGCCGCGGTGGACTAGCCTTTATTAATGAGCAGTTCTTC.

As regards this clonotype: A read error may account for a junction end that differs from germline. The rearrangement uses TRBV11-2 and TRBJ2-5; no clear D. The CDR3 length is 14 residues. Germline values: CDR1 SGHAT, CDR2 FQNNGV. CDR3 loop: CTSSPTGRIETQYF. CDR3 in DNA: TGTACCAGCAGCCCAACCGGCCGCATAGAGACCCAGTACTTC.

This clonotype has at least ten counts. The CDR3 here is CASSDKLWVSANYGYTF. The CDR3 DNA reads TGTGCCAGCAGCGACAAGCTGTGGGTCTCAGCTAACTATGGCTACACCTTC. The rearrangement joins TRBV5-5 to TRBJ1-2; D is uncertain. V was cut by 4 bases and J by 0 bases, with 19 bases left in between. Germline V gene sequence: CDR1 SGHKS, CDR2 YYEKEE (reference sequence). The CDR3 is 17 residues long.

The J gene is TRBJ2-7, the V gene TRBV4-1, with 10 bases that match TRBD2. The CDR3 is made up of 16 amino acids. Per germline, CDR1 MGHRA and CDR2 YSYEKL. With V trimmed by 2 bases and J by 5 bases, 9 bases remained unmatched. The CDR3 loop reads CASSQTMLAGEDEQYF. Here the CDR3 DNA reads TGCGCCAGCAGCCAAACGATGCTAGCGGGAGAGGACGAGCAGTACTTC.

By frequency in the sample, this clonotype is large. The V call is TRBV11-2, the J call TRBJ2-7; D gene uncertain. Trimming shortened V by 0 bases and J by 6 bases, and 15 bases separated the two germline ends. Germline V gives CDR1 SGHAT, CDR2 FQNNGV. This CDR3 has 15 amino acids. The DNA of the CDR3 is TGTGCCAGCAGCTTAGACCCAGGCCATACGTCCGAGCAGTACTTC. Its translation is CASSLDPGHTSEQYF.

Worth noting for this clonotype: Possible read error: a much larger clone is one base away. This sequence joins TRBV5-5 and TRBJ1-6; 9 bases fit TRBD1. This CDR3 has 14 amino acids. With V trimmed by 1 base and J by 8 bases, 1 base remained unmatched. Germline V CDR1 and CDR2: SGHKS, YYEKEE (reference sequence). The CDR3 bases are TGTGCCAGCAGCTTGCGGACAGGGGATTCACCCCTCCACTTT. Its protein product is CASSLRTGDSPLHF. The complete variable domain, with remaining parts taken from reference TRBV5-5 and TRBJ1-6, reads DAGVTQSPTHLIKTRGQQVTLRCSPISGHKSVSWYQQVLGQGPQFIFQYYEKEERGRGNFPDRFSARQFPNYSSELNVNALLLGDSALYLCASSLRTGDSPLHFGNGTRLTVT.

Of note for this clonotype: Since a much larger clone is just one base distant, this may be a read error. V is TRBV10-3 and J is TRBJ1-2; maybe TRBD1 (6 bases). The germline V gene has CDR1 ENHRY and CDR2 SYGVKD. This CDR3 comprises 14 residues. The DNA for the CDR3 is TGTGTCATCAGTGGAACCCAGGGGTCCTATGGCTACACCTTC. Its protein product is CVISGTQGSYGYTF.

The chain uses TRBV5-4 and TRBJ2-1; 10 bases are a match to TRBD2. The CDR3 contains 15 residues. From germline, CDR1 is SGHNT and CDR2 YYREEE (reference sequence). Trimming at V came to 4 bases and at J to 7 bases, leaving 8 bases not matched to a gene. CDR3 DNA sequence: TGTGCCAGCAGCAAGAAAGCGGGAGGGAAGAATGAGCAGTTCTTC. Translated, it gives CASSKKAGGKNEQFF.

Turning to this clonotype: One end of the junction does not line up with germline, which may come from a read error. This chain joins TRBV6-5 and TRBJ1-2, with no clear D. Germline V gene lookup returns CDR1 MNHEY and CDR2 SVGAGI. This CDR3 has 14 amino acids. The CDR3 DNA follows: TGTACCAGCAGTTACCAGGCTGGGAACTATGGCTACACCTTC. Protein: CTSSYQAGNYGYTF.

The rearrangement joins TRBV30 to TRBJ2-7, with D uncertain. The germline CDR1 and CDR2 sequences are GTSNPN and SVGIG (reference sequence). V was trimmed by 0 bases and J by 2 bases, leaving 2 bases between them. The CDR3 is 11 amino acids. The CDR3 protein is CAWSVTYEQYF. The CDR3 coding sequence is TGTGCCTGGAGTGTAACCTACGAGCAGTACTTC.